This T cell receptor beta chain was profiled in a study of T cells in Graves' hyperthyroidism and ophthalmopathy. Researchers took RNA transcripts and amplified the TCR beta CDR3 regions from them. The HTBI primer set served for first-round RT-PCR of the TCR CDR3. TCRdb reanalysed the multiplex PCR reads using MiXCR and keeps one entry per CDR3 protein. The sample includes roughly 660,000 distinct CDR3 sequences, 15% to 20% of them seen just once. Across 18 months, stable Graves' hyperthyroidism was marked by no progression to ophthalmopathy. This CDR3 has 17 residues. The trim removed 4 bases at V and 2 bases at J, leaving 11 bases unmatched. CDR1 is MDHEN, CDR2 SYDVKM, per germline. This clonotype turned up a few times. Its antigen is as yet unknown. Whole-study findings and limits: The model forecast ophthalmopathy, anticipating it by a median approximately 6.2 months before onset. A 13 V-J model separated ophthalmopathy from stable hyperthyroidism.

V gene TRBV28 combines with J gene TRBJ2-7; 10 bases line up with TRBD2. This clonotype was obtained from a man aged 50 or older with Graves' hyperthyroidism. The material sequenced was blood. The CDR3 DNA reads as TGTGCCAGCAGTTCCGCTAGCGGGAGTATTGGGGCCTACGAGCAGTACTTC. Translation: CASSSASGSIGAYEQYF. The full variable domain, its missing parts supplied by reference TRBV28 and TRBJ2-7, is DVKVTQSSRYLVKRTGEKVFLECVQDMDHENMFWYRQDPGLGLRLIYFSYDVKMKEKGDIPEGYSVSREKKERFSLILESASTNQTSMYLCASSSASGSIGAYEQYFGPGTRLTVT.